Reported below is one TCR beta chain. The antigen is unknown. One end of the junction is discordant with germline, which a read error may explain. The germline V gene has CDR1 LGHDT and CDR2 YNNKEL (reference sequence). The CDR3 covers 14 residues. Sequencing used immunoSEQ multiplex PCR; TCRdb keeps in-frame clones, though not all of them. The profile shows about 320,000 clones, about 82% of them singletons. This record comes from a study of Ad26.COV2.S vaccination and SARS-CoV-2 variants. Overall study context: Intramuscularly, Ad26.COV2.S was given either once or twice, 56 days apart. Study-wide points: The TCR-based breadth and depth measures might underestimate overall T cell responses.

Treatment of the sample: some 20 received Ad26.COV2.S at low or high dose, single or two shots; 5 received placebo; per-sample allocation not given. Repertoires come from day 63 after the first vaccine or placebo injection. The source material was peripheral blood, sampled in a trial of Ad26.COV2.S vaccine versus placebo. The origin of this receptor is a person between 18 and 65 years old who received the Ad26.COV2.S COVID-19 vaccine or a placebo. The chain employs TRBV3-1 (or the pseudogene TRBV3-2) and TRBJ1-2; maybe TRBD1 (6 bases). CDR3 sequence: CASSQDGGFGDISF. The CDR3 nucleotides are TGTGCCAGCAGCCAAGATGGTGGTTTTGGGGACATAAGCTTC.